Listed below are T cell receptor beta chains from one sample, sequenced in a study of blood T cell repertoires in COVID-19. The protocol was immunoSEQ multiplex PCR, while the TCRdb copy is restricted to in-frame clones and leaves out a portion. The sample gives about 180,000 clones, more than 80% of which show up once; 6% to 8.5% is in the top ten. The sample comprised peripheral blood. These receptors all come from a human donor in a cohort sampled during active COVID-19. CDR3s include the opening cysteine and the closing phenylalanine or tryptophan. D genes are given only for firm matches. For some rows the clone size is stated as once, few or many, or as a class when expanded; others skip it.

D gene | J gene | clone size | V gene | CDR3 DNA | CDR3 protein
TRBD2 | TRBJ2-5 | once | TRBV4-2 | TGTGCCAGCAGCCTGGAAGCGGGGTCGGTTGAGACCCAGTACTTC | CASSLEAGSVETQYF
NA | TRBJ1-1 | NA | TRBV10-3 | TGTGCCATCAGTGTGCAGGGCTCTGAAGCTTTCTTT | CAISVQGSEAFF
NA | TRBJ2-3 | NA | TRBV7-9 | TGTGCCAGCAGCAACCGGGTTGGCACAGATACGCAGTATTTT | CASSNRVGTDTQYF
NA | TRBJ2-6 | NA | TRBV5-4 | TGTGCCAGCAGCCTTATGACAGGCGGCTCTGGGGCCAACGTCCTGACTTTC | CASSLMTGGSGANVLTF
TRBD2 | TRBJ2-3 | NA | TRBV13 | TGTGCCAGCAGCTTAGGCGCGGGGGGCACAGATACGCAGTATTTT | CASSLGAGGTDTQYF
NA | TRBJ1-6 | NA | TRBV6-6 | TGTGCCAGCAGAGCCCTACGTGAGGGCGATAATTCACCCCTCCACTTT | CASRALREGDNSPLHF
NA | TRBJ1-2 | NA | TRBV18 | TGTGCCAGCTCACCACAGGTCGGGTATGGCTACACCTTC | CASSPQVGYGYTF
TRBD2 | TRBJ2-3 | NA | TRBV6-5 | TGTGCCAGCAGTCCTCGGGAGGTGGGGCGGGATACGCAGTATTTT | CASSPREVGRDTQYF
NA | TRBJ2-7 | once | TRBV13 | TGTGCCAGCAGCTCGTCCGCCGGGGGCGAGCAGTACTTC | CASSSSAGGEQYF
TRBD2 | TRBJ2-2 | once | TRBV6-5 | TGTGCCAGCAGTCGACGGGGGGTCGGGGAGCTGTTTTTT | CASSRRGVGELFF
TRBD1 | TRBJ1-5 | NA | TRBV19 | TGTGCCAGTAGTACTACGACAGGGGTCGATAGCAATCAGCCCCAGCATTTT | CASSTTTGVDSNQPQHF
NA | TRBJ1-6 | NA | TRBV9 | TGTGCCAGCAGCGCAGGAGGCAGTGGCAATTCACCCCTCCACTTT | CASSAGGSGNSPLHF
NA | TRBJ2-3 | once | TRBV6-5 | TGTGCCAGCAGGCCTTCTCTAGGAGGAGATACGCAGTATTTT | CASRPSLGGDTQYF
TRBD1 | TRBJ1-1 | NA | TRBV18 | TGTGCCAGCTCACCACCGACAGGGAAAAACACTGAAGCTTTCTTT | CASSPPTGKNTEAFF
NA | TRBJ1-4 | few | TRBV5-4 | TGTGCCAGCAGCCCAGGGAACACTAATGAAAAACTGTTTTTT | CASSPGNTNEKLFF
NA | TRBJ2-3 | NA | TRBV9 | TGTGCCAGCAACCCAGCGGAATACACAGATACGCAGTATTTT | CASNPAEYTDTQYF
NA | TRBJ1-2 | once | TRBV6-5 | TGTGCCAGCCTCTCCGGGAGGGGCTACACCTTC | CASLSGRGYTF
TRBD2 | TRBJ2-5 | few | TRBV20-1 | TGCAGTGCTAGTGATCCACTAGCGGGGGGACTCGGGGGAGAGACCCAGTACTTC | CSASDPLAGGLGGETQYF
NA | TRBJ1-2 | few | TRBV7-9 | TGTGCCAGCAGCTTTACAGAAGCCTCCTATGGCTACACCTTC | CASSFTEASYGYTF
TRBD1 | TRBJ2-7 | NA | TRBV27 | TGTGCCAGCAGTTTATCGTGGACAGGGGTGGACGAGCAGTACTTC | CASSLSWTGVDEQYF
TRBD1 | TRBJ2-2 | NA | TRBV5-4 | TGTGCCAGCAGCTTCGACAGGGGGCCTAGAGAGCTGTTTTTT | CASSFDRGPRELFF
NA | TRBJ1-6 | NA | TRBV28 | TGTGCCAGCAGTCCACTACTTGACCGAGACTATAATTCACCCCTCCACTTT | CASSPLLDRDYNSPLHF
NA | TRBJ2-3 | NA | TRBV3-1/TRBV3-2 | TGTGCCAGCAGCCAAGATTTGAGAACAGATACGCAGTATTTT | CASSQDLRTDTQYF
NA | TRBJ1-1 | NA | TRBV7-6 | TGTGCCAGCAGCTTAGCCATGAACACTGAAGCTTTCTTT | CASSLAMNTEAFF
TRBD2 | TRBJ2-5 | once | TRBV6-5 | TGTGCCAGCAGTCCTAGGGAGGGAGGGGAGACCCAGTACTTC | CASSPREGGETQYF
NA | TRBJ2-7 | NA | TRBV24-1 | TGTGCCACCAGTGACCTCCAGAATCGGACAGCCTCCTACGAGCAGTACTTC | CATSDLQNRTASYEQYF
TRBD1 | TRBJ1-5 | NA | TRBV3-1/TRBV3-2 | TGTGCCAGCAGCCAATACACAGGGGGTCGGAATCAGCCCCAGCATTTT | CASSQYTGGRNQPQHF
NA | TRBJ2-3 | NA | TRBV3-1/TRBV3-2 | TGTGCCAGCAGCCCCTCCCCCGAGCACACAGATACGCAGTATTTT | CASSPSPEHTDTQYF
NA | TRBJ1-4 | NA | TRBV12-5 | TGTGCTAGTGGTTTGGCAGGGGATGAAAAACTGTTTTTT | CASGLAGDEKLFF
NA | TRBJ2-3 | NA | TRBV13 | TGTGCCAGCAGCTTAGGTCAACAGGGAGATACGCAGTATTTT | CASSLGQQGDTQYF
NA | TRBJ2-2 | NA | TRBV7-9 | TGTGCCAGCAGCTTAACGTACGGACAGAATAACACCGGGGAGCTGTTTTTT | CASSLTYGQNNTGELFF
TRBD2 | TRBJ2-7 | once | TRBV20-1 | TGCAGTGCTAGTGGACTAGCGGGGGGAGCCTACGAGCAGTACTTC | CSASGLAGGAYEQYF
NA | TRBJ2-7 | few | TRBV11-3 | TGTGCCAGCAGCTTACGGGCGGGGGCTTCCTACGAGCAGTACTTC | CASSLRAGASYEQYF
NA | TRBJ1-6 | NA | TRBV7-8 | TGTGCCAGCAGCTTAGTTGTAGGGGGGGCTTCACCCCTCCACTTT | CASSLVVGGASPLHF
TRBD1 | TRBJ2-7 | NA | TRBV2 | TGTGCCAGCAGTCGGGACAGGGGGCGGCACGAGCAGTACTTC | CASSRDRGRHEQYF
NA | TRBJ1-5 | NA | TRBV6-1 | TGTGCCAGCAGTGAAGCGTACGGGTCTAATAGCAATCAGCCCCAGCATTTT | CASSEAYGSNSNQPQHF
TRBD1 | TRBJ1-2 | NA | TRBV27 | TGTGCCAGCAGCGAGGGACAGGGGGCCGGATATGGCTACACCTTC | CASSEGQGAGYGYTF